This entry lists 9 T cell receptor beta chains sequenced from one sample in a study of shared clonotypes between healthy human individuals. Using immunoSEQ multiplex PCR, the repertoire was profiled, and TCRdb retains in-frame clones only, with some absent. The sample holds 2 million to 2.5 million clones; less than 95% are singletons and the top ten take 0.37%. Sample: naive CD4+ T cells from PBMCs. Noted subset: CD45RA+ positively selected. These receptors originate from a man aged 18 to 29 in good health. Some clones in this sample may be carry-over from other donors' samples.

The DNA of the CDR3 is TGCGCCAGCAGCCTACCGACTAGCGGGAGGTCAGATACGCAGTATTTT. Translation gives CASSLPTSGRSDTQYF. The chain combines TRBV5-1 with TRBJ2-3; 13 bases align to TRBD2. The CDR3 has 16 amino acids. Trimming removed 4 bases from V and 4 bases from J; junction bases left unmatched: 6. The germline gives CDR1 SGHRS, CDR2 YFSETQ.

The chain has TRBV14 and TRBJ2-5; no clear D gene. The CDR3 loop spans 16 amino acids. The V end lost 0 bases, the J end lost 5 bases, and 16 bases lay between the germline ends. Germline CDR1 reads SGHDN; CDR2 reads FVKESK. The CDR3 bases are TGTGCCAGCAGCCAAGAAAAAGGCAGTATCGGGGAGACCCAGTACTTC. It yields the protein CASSQEKGSIGETQYF.

J is TRBJ1-2 and V is TRBV12-5; D gene uncertain. Deletions cut 6 bases from V and 1 base from J, with 15 bases between. Germline loops: CDR1 LGHNT, CDR2 FRNRAP. CDR3 size: 15 residues. The CDR3 spells CASGPSAQVNYGYTF. The CDR3 DNA follows: TGTGCTAGTGGGCCCTCCGCGCAAGTTAACTATGGCTACACCTTC.

The chain carries TRBV28 and TRBJ1-2; 9 bases are shared with TRBD1. The CDR3 has 13 amino acids. J gave up 5 bases and V 10 bases, and 8 bases lay outside the gene matches. Per the germline V gene, CDR1 is MDHEN and CDR2 is SYDVKM. CDR3 region: CATTTGTGYGYTF. As DNA, the CDR3 is TGTGCCACAACAACCGGGACAGGGTATGGCTACACCTTC.

This clone showed up just once. The chain has TRBV28 and TRBJ1-2; D gene unclear. Germline V gene sequence: CDR1 MDHEN, CDR2 SYDVKM. V lost 6 bases and J lost 4, with 18 bases in between. CDR3 length: 15 amino acids. CDR3 in DNA: TGTGCCAGCAGGAAACCTATGGGAGCTGGCTATGGCTACACCTTC. Translating gives CASRKPMGAGYGYTF.

The chain employs TRBV10-3 and TRBJ2-5; the match to TRBD1 covers 7 bases. The germline V gene encodes CDR1 ENHRY and CDR2 SYGVKD. The CDR3 totals 14 residues. After removal of 4 bases from V and 2 bases from J, the junction contained 4 bases not matched to a gene. This CDR3 is CAISAWDRQETQYF. As DNA, the CDR3 is TGTGCCATCAGTGCTTGGGACAGACAAGAGACCCAGTACTTC.

J is TRBJ1-1 and V is TRBV30; unclear D gene. CDR3 size: 16 residues. Germline V gene sequence: CDR1 GTSNPN, CDR2 SVGIG (reference sequence). V gave up 0 bases and J gave up 1 base, with 15 bases separating them. CDR3 loop: CAWSVLHIGGNTEAFF. DNA for the CDR3: TGTGCCTGGAGTGTTCTGCATATCGGTGGGAACACTGAAGCTTTCTTT. Supplemented by reference TRBV30 and TRBJ1-1, the full variable domain reads SQTIHQWPATLVQPVGSPLSLECTVEGTSNPNLYWYRQAAGRGLQLLFYSVGIGQISSEVPQNLSASRPQDRQFILSSKKLLLSDSGFYLCAWSVLHIGGNTEAFFGQGTRLTVV.

The chain combines TRBV9 with TRBJ1-5; TRBD1 aligns across 7 bases. Germline CDR1 SGDLS, CDR2 YYNGEE. V shed 3 bases and J 9 bases; nucleotides not matched to a gene: 9. This CDR3 is 14 amino acids long. The CDR3 nucleotides read TGTGCCAGCAGCGCCACAGGGGTCCGGGGGCCCCAGCATTTT. Translation gives CASSATGVRGPQHF.

The chain couples TRBV28 to TRBJ2-7; D may be TRBD2 (5 bases). The V gene's germline CDR1 is MDHEN and CDR2 SYDVKM. Between the trimmed V and J ends, which lost 7 bases and 3 bases, there was a span of 16 bases. The CDR3 covers 14 residues. The CDR3 is CASTKDFPLYEQYF. CDR3 nucleotides: TGTGCCAGCACTAAGGACTTTCCCCTCTACGAGCAGTACTTC.